The present T cell receptor beta chain was sequenced within a study of blood T cell repertoires in COVID-19. The CDR3 length is 14 residues. Germline CDR1 is MNHEY and CDR2 is SVGAGI. The V and J ends lost 6 bases and 5 bases, in that order; junction bases with no gene match: 9. Only in-frame clones appear in the TCRdb table, and some are missing; sequencing was by immunoSEQ multiplex PCR. The sample records about 220,000 clones, around 89% being singletons. The TCR comes from a woman aged 18 to 35 in a cohort exposed to, infected with or recovered from COVID-19 (not recorded which). Sequencing was carried out using PBMCs or T cells enriched from blood (not recorded which). This chain connects TRBV6-5 to TRBJ1-2; 7 nucleotides line up with TRBD1. As DNA, the CDR3 is TGTGCCAGCAGGTCGAGACAGGGTAATTATGGCTACACCTTC. This gives the protein CASRSRQGNYGYTF.